These 27 T cell receptor beta chains came from one sample sequenced in a study of CD8 T cells in Susac syndrome. cDNA came from about 0.46 to 1 ug RNA primed by random hexamers. MiXCR was run by TCRdb on the immunoSEQ multiplex PCR reads, yielding one entry per CDR3 protein. The sample yields under 200,000 distinct CDR3 sequences, 95% seen once. The sequenced sample was CD8+ T cells from PBMCs. These receptors all stem from a human donor with multiple sclerosis.

The gene calls are TRBV4-1 and TRBJ2-3, with 7 bases lining up with TRBD2. V lost 4 bases to trimming and J lost 2 bases; unmatched junction nucleotides: 9. The CDR3 has 16 amino acids. Germline values: CDR1 MGHRA, CDR2 YSYEKL. In DNA, the CDR3 is TGCGCCAGCAGCCCCCAATTACTAGCGAACACAGATACGCAGTATTTT. Translating gives CASSPQLLANTDTQYF.

The chain is built from TRBV27 and TRBJ2-7, with a possible D match to TRBD2 (6 bases). Trimming cost V 2 bases and J 6 bases, with 17 bases left between them. This CDR3 contains 15 residues. The germline CDR1 and CDR2 sequences are MNHEY and SMNVEV (reference sequence). The CDR3: CASSLTGETLGEQYF. CDR3 DNA sequence: TGTGCCAGCAGTTTAACGGGGGAGACGTTGGGCGAGCAGTACTTC.

This sequence joins TRBV20-1 and TRBJ2-4; D could derive from TRBD1 or TRBD2 (5 bases each). Trimming took 3 bases from V and 9 from J, leaving 27 bases between them. The CDR3 extends over 17 amino acids. Looked up from germline, CDR1 is DFQATT and CDR2 is SNEGSKA (reference sequence). CDR3 sequence reads: CSASEPTTLTAGGIQYF. CDR3 bases: TGCAGTGCTAGCGAACCTACTACCCTGACAGCTGGGGGCATTCAGTACTTC.

The rearrangement links TRBV29-1 to TRBJ2-3; 9 nucleotides match TRBD1. This CDR3 comprises 14 residues. Trimming removed 6 bases from V and 2 bases from J; junction bases left unmatched: 6. CDR1 and CDR2 from the germline V gene are SQVTM and ANQGSEA. The CDR3 DNA is TGCAGCGTGCCCGGGACAGGGACCACAGATACGCAGTATTTT. Translated: CSVPGTGTTDTQYF.

The rearrangement joins TRBV27 to TRBJ2-7, with D maybe TRBD1 (6 bases). V shed 6 bases and J shed 4 bases, with 16 bases lying between them. This CDR3 is built from 14 residues. The germline CDR1 and CDR2 sequences are MNHEY and SMNVEV (reference sequence). The CDR3 DNA follows: TGTGCCAGCAGCCTAACCGGGACACCGTACGAGCAGTACTTC. Its protein product is CASSLTGTPYEQYF.

The chain joins TRBV5-1 to TRBJ2-1; D remains unclear. The ends were cut back, 5 bases at V and 6 bases at J, with 15 bases in the middle. Germline CDR1 SGHRS, CDR2 YFSETQ. The CDR3 loop spans 14 amino acids. The CDR3 reads CASRLGIFVNEQFF. CDR3 DNA sequence: TGCGCCAGCAGGCTCGGAATCTTCGTCAATGAGCAGTTCTTC.

The CDR3: CTSSQGRRALSYEQYF. The CDR3 DNA reads as TGCACCAGCAGCCAAGGTCGGAGGGCCCTCTCCTACGAGCAGTACTTC. The chain uses TRBV1 and TRBJ2-7; the table assigns TRBD2, which was not confirmed against the DNA. TRBV1 is assigned pseudogene status. The length of the CDR3 is 16 residues.

This chain uses TRBV30 with TRBJ2-3; no clear D. The CDR3 length is 11 residues. Germline assignment: CDR1 GTSNPN and CDR2 SVGIG (reference sequence). V was trimmed by 5 bases and J by 2 bases, leaving 5 bases between them. The CDR3 nucleotides read TGTGCCTGGGGGTCCACAGATACGCAGTATTTT. Translation: CAWGSTDTQYF.

The rearrangement links TRBV20-1 to TRBJ2-1; 8 nucleotides line up with TRBD2. Trimming removed 3 bases from V and 1 base from J; junction bases left unmatched: 11. Germline values: CDR1 DFQATT, CDR2 SNEGSKA (reference sequence). There are 17 residues in the CDR3. The CDR3 protein is CSASWAGGGPSYNEQFF. Here the CDR3 DNA reads TGCAGTGCTAGCTGGGCGGGAGGCGGGCCATCCTACAATGAGCAGTTCTTC.

The J gene is TRBJ2-7, the V gene TRBV15; D gene ambiguous. Trimming removed 5 bases from V and 2 bases from J, with 19 bases in between. In germline, CDR1 is LNHNV, CDR2 YYDKDF (reference sequence). The CDR3 runs 16 residues. The DNA for the CDR3 is TGTGCCACCAGCGAGTACCGGACCGAAATTCCCTACGAGCAGTACTTC. Translated, it gives CATSEYRTEIPYEQYF.

The chain employs TRBV15 and TRBJ2-1; 8 bases align to TRBD2. Looked up from germline, CDR1 is LNHNV and CDR2 is YYDKDF (reference sequence). Germline trimming cut 1 base from V and 4 bases from J; bases unmatched to any gene: 3. This CDR3 is built from 15 residues. CDR3 sequence: CATSRVSGSYNEQFF. Here the CDR3 DNA reads TGTGCCACCAGCAGAGTAAGCGGGAGTTACAATGAGCAGTTCTTC.

The chain is built from TRBV25-1 and TRBJ2-5; 7 positions match TRBD2. Germline V gives CDR1 MGHDK, CDR2 SYGVNS. Unmatched junction bases numbered 9, after V lost 3 bases and J lost 2 bases. This CDR3 spans 16 amino acids. The CDR3 sequence is CASSEWASGVQETQYF. The CDR3 DNA reads as TGTGCCAGCAGTGAGTGGGCTAGCGGAGTTCAAGAGACCCAGTACTTC.

The chain is built from TRBV12-3 or TRBV12-4 and TRBJ1-5; TRBD1 matches 8 bases. The CDR3 is 13 residues long. With 8 bases clipped from V and 0 bases from J, the junction kept 0 bases outside the gene matches. The CDR3 sequence: CASGQGSNQPQHF. The DNA for the CDR3 is TGTGCCAGCGGACAGGGTAGCAATCAGCCCCAGCATTTT.

CDR3 nucleotide sequence: TGTGCCAGCAGTTACGAACAGGGCTACGAGCAGTACTTC. This translates into CASSYEQGYEQYF. The gene calls are TRBV6-5 and TRBJ2-7; TRBD1 is a possible D gene (6 bases). CDR3 length: 13 residues. The V end lost 2 bases, the J end lost 3 bases, and 8 bases lay between the germline ends. Germline lookup yields CDR1 MNHEY and CDR2 SVGAGI.

The chain couples TRBV9 to TRBJ1-1; 10 positions match TRBD1. The germline V gene has CDR1 SGDLS and CDR2 YYNGEE. V was pared by 4 bases and J by 0 bases, with 6 bases of the junction left unmatched. CDR3 length: 16 residues. CDR3 amino acids: CASSRGQGGMNTEAFF. In DNA, the CDR3 is TGTGCCAGCAGCCGAGGACAGGGGGGAATGAACACTGAAGCTTTCTTT.

The chain combines TRBV29-1 with TRBJ2-1; 14 bases are shared with TRBD2. V shed 6 bases, J shed 3 bases, and the junction held 7 bases outside the gene matches. Germline V gene sequence: CDR1 SQVTM, CDR2 ANQGSEA. The CDR3 is made up of 16 amino acids. This chain's CDR3 is CSVPGLAGARYNEQFF. DNA for the CDR3: TGCAGCGTCCCGGGACTAGCGGGGGCGCGCTACAATGAGCAGTTCTTC.

This sequence joins TRBV9 and TRBJ2-3; the D is unclear. CDR1 and CDR2 from the germline V gene are SGDLS and YYNGEE. CDR3 length: 15 residues. Trimming cost V 1 base and J 4 bases, with 13 bases left between them. This chain's CDR3 is CASSVFQDPPDTQYF. The CDR3 nucleotides are TGTGCCAGCAGCGTATTTCAGGACCCGCCAGATACGCAGTATTTT.

The genes are TRBV27 and TRBJ1-1, with D unresolved. The germline V gene has CDR1 MNHEY and CDR2 SMNVEV (reference sequence). Trimming removed 5 bases from V and 8 bases from J, with 15 bases in between. The CDR3 spans 13 residues. The CDR3 region is CASSPTRSGEAFF. In nucleotides, the CDR3 is TGTGCCAGCAGTCCAACCAGGTCGGGGGAAGCTTTCTTT.

The chain recombines TRBV20-1 with TRBJ2-3, with 9 positions matching TRBD2. Losses at the gene ends were 6 bases for V and 4 bases for J; bases not matched to a gene: 11. Germline V gene lookup returns CDR1 DFQATT and CDR2 SNEGSKA (reference sequence). The CDR3 sequence is 15 residues long. CDR3 sequence: CSAWRGGYGADTQYF. The CDR3 DNA reads TGCAGTGCCTGGCGGGGGGGCTATGGGGCAGATACGCAGTATTTT.

The chain carries TRBV6-5 and TRBJ1-1; no firm D call. Germline CDR1 MNHEY, CDR2 SVGAGI. The germline V and J ends were trimmed by 5 bases and 0 bases, with 10 bases remaining between them. The CDR3 covers 14 residues. The CDR3 sequence: CASSPPGLNTEAFF. In nucleotides, the CDR3 is TGTGCCAGCAGTCCCCCCGGCCTGAACACTGAAGCTTTCTTT.

The rearrangement links TRBV28 to TRBJ2-2; no reliable D call. The CDR3 totals 13 residues. V dropped 5 bases and J dropped 3 bases, with 7 bases sitting between them. Germline V gene sequence: CDR1 MDHEN, CDR2 SYDVKM. CDR3 loop: CASSADYTGELFF. The CDR3 DNA reads TGTGCCAGCAGTGCGGATTACACCGGGGAGCTGTTTTTT.

The chain carries TRBV3-1 and TRBJ2-4, with a weak D call TRBD1 (6 bases). The CDR3 consists of 16 residues. Looked up from germline, CDR1 is LGHDT and CDR2 is YNNKEL (reference sequence). Trimming took off 1 base at V and 7 bases at J, with 17 bases between the two ends. The CDR3 spells CASSQVELQGRNIQYF. For the CDR3, the DNA is TGTGCCAGCAGCCAAGTTGAGCTACAGGGAAGGAACATTCAGTACTTC.

V is TRBV12-3 or TRBV12-4 and J is TRBJ2-3; no definite D call. The CDR3 spans 16 residues. Trimming stripped 4 bases from V and 4 bases from J, with 18 bases between. CDR3 bases: TGTGCCAGCAGTTCCTACGGGTTTTCTGCTCCAGATACGCAGTATTTT. Its protein product is CASSSYGFSAPDTQYF.

The rearrangement links TRBV7-6 to TRBJ2-1; 9 bases line up with TRBD2. Germline loops: CDR1 SGHVS, CDR2 FNYEAQ. This CDR3 contains 18 residues. Trimming cost V 2 bases and J 0 bases; bases outside gene matches: 8. The CDR3 bases are TGTGCCAGCAGCTTATACCCTAGCGGGGTCACCTCCTACAATGAGCAGTTCTTC. This translates into CASSLYPSGVTSYNEQFF.

V and J are TRBV11-2 and TRBJ2-1; 12 nucleotides align to TRBD2. The CDR3 contains 16 residues. Germline V gene data show CDR1 as SGHAT and CDR2 as FQNNGV. V gave up 2 bases and J gave up 7 bases; unmatched junction bases: 6. CDR3 in amino acids: CASSLRLAGELNEQFF. The CDR3 DNA reads as TGTGCCAGCAGCTTAAGACTAGCGGGGGAGCTGAATGAGCAGTTCTTC. Together with reference TRBV11-2 and TRBJ2-1, the CDR3 gives the full variable domain: EAGVAQSPRYKIIEKRQSVAFWCNPISGHATLYWYQQILGQGPKLLIQFQNNGVVDDSQLPKDRFSAERLKGVDSTLKIQPAKLEDSAVYLCASSLRLAGELNEQFFGPGTRLTVL.

The chain recombines TRBV18 with TRBJ2-3; maybe TRBD1 (5 bases). Germline-derived CDR1 and CDR2 are KGHSH and LQKENI. CDR3 length: 14 amino acids. Trimming stripped 10 bases from V and 2 bases from J, with 16 bases between. This CDR3 reads CANNLGGATDTQYF. The CDR3 DNA reads as TGTGCCAACAACCTTGGTGGGGCCACAGATACGCAGTATTTT.

The chain employs TRBV29-1 and TRBJ2-2; D perhaps matches TRBD1 (5 bases). The CDR3 has 12 amino acids. Germline assignment: CDR1 SQVTM and CDR2 ANQGSEA. Trimming left V 6 bases short and J 5 bases short, with 10 bases between. Here the CDR3 reads CSVLGQTGELFF. CDR3 in DNA: TGCAGCGTCCTAGGACAAACCGGGGAGCTGTTTTTT.